These 17 T cell receptor beta chains came from one sample sequenced in a study of blood T cell repertoires in COVID-19 (dated by TCRdb to about 2020). The protocol used for the library was the immunoSEQ multiplex PCR assay. Not all clones reach the TCRdb copy of this immuneACCESS table, which keeps in-frame sequences only. Checked studies attribute under half of the gap to unresolved V genes and leave the rest unexplained. Counted in this sample were roughly 150,000 clones; 79% of them appeared once. The ten largest account for 7.5% to 8.5% of the sample. Sequences were obtained from peripheral blood. The receptors here all came from a woman aged 55 to 70 with COVID-19, enrolled during active disease.

This rearrangement joins TRBV6-6 to TRBJ2-5; D not resolved. The CDR3 is made up of 14 amino acids. The germline V gene has CDR1 MNHNY and CDR2 SVGAGI (reference sequence). V was trimmed by 2 bases and J by 2 bases, leaving 9 bases between them. CDR3 loop: CASSYDSSQETQYF. CDR3 sequence (DNA): TGTGCCAGCAGTTACGACTCGTCTCAAGAGACCCAGTACTTC.

This clone was recorded only once. The J gene is TRBJ1-1, the V gene TRBV2; 7 bases fit TRBD1. V lost 7 bases to trimming and J lost 0 bases; unmatched junction nucleotides: 5. This CDR3 region has 14 residues. CDR1 is SNHLY, CDR2 FYNNEI, per germline. CDR3 loop: CASIATGMNTEAFF. CDR3 coding DNA: TGTGCCAGCATTGCGACAGGGATGAACACTGAAGCTTTCTTT.

The rearrangement uses TRBV27 and TRBJ2-1; D possibly corresponds to TRBD1 (5 bases). Between the trimmed V and J ends, which lost 4 bases and 4 bases, there was a span of 14 bases. CDR3 size: 15 residues. Germline CDR1 MNHEY, CDR2 SMNVEV (reference sequence). CDR3 in amino acids: CASSSPQPGYNEQFF. The CDR3 DNA is TGTGCCAGCAGTTCTCCGCAGCCAGGGTACAATGAGCAGTTCTTC.

The gene calls are TRBV11-2 and TRBJ2-2; 12 bases are a match to TRBD2. There are 16 residues in the CDR3. The V segment lost 2 bases and the J segment 5 bases; nucleotides outside the gene matches: 3. Germline values: CDR1 SGHAT, CDR2 FQNNGV. The chain's CDR3 is CASSLLAGGMTGELFF. The CDR3 DNA reads TGTGCCAGCAGCTTACTAGCGGGAGGGATGACCGGGGAGCTGTTTTTT.

The V gene is TRBV27, the J gene TRBJ1-2; TRBD1 matches 9 bases. CDR1 and CDR2 (germline): MNHEY, SMNVEV (reference sequence). The CDR3 is 13 residues long. The J segment lost 4 bases and the V segment lost 5 bases, leaving 2 bases of the junction unmatched. DNA for the CDR3: TGTGCCAGCAGTCTGACAGGGGGCTATGGCTACACCTTC. This codes for CASSLTGGYGYTF.

The chain's CDR3 is CASSLGSGSSDTQYF. DNA for the CDR3: TGCGCCAGCAGCTTGGGTAGCGGGAGTTCAGATACGCAGTATTTT. J is TRBJ2-3 and V is TRBV5-1, with TRBD2 matching over 9 bases. Trimming took 0 bases from V and 4 from J; bases not matched to a gene: 3. Germline V gene sequence: CDR1 SGHRS, CDR2 YFSETQ. This CDR3 comprises 15 residues. Full variable domain (remainder filled in from reference TRBV5-1 and TRBJ2-3): KAGVTQTPRYLIKTRGQQVTLSCSPISGHRSVSWYQQTPGQGLQFLFEYFSETQRNKGNFPGRFSGRQFSNSRSEMNVSTLELGDSALYLCASSLGSGSSDTQYFGPGTRLTVL.

The CDR3 region has the DNA TGTGCCAGCAGTTACCCGAGCGGCACGTCTGTGACCCAGTACTTC. This encodes CASSYPSGTSVTQYF. This rearrangement joins TRBV6-5 to TRBJ2-5; D is possibly TRBD2 (5 bases). Trimming removed 2 bases at V and 7 bases at J, with 17 bases between. Germline assignment: CDR1 MNHEY and CDR2 SVGAGI. There are 15 residues in the CDR3.

The chain couples TRBV9 to TRBJ2-1; 11 nucleotides align to TRBD2. This CDR3 is built from 16 residues. Trimming at V came to 2 bases and at J to 4 bases, leaving 5 bases not matched to a gene. CDR1 is SGDLS, CDR2 YYNGEE, per germline. The DNA of the CDR3 is TGTGCCAGCAGCGTGGGGGGGACTAGCGGATACAATGAGCAGTTCTTC. Protein sequence: CASSVGGTSGYNEQFF.

This clone was picked up many times. V gene TRBV5-1 combines with J gene TRBJ1-2, with 10 bases fitting TRBD1. The trim removed 9 bases at V and 5 bases at J, leaving 7 bases unmatched. Germline lookup yields CDR1 SGHRS and CDR2 YFSETQ. The CDR3 extends over 13 amino acids. The CDR3 sequence is CATGQGDYYGYTF. CDR3 nucleotide sequence: TGCGCCACCGGACAGGGGGATTATTATGGCTACACCTTC.

The chain employs TRBV5-6 and TRBJ1-1; D unclear. This CDR3 comprises 14 residues. V was shortened by 2 bases and J by 0 bases, with 8 bases between the two germline ends. Germline assignment: CDR1 SGHDT and CDR2 YYEEEE. The CDR3 bases are TGTGCCAGCAGCTTAAACAGACTGAACACTGAAGCTTTCTTT. This sequence encodes CASSLNRLNTEAFF.

The table lists this clone with a count of one. V gene TRBV6-6 combines with J gene TRBJ1-5, with D uncertain. Germline assignment: CDR1 MNHNY and CDR2 SVGAGI (reference sequence). CDR3 length: 15 amino acids. The V end lost 6 bases, the J end lost 0 bases, and 12 bases lay between the germline ends. The chain's CDR3 is CASSFGRNSNQPQHF. CDR3 coding DNA: TGTGCCAGCAGCTTCGGGAGGAATAGCAATCAGCCCCAGCATTTT.

The gene calls are TRBV5-1 and TRBJ1-1; D remains unclear. The V and J ends lost 1 base and 7 bases respectively, with 14 bases between them. The CDR3 totals 14 residues. Germline-derived CDR1 and CDR2 are SGHRS and YFSETQ. This CDR3 is CASSLCEEQCEAFF. The CDR3 DNA follows: TGCGCCAGCAGCTTGTGCGAAGAACAGTGTGAAGCTTTCTTT.

The chain recombines TRBV19 with TRBJ2-3; TRBD1 matches 9 bases. Germline-derived CDR1 and CDR2 are LNHDA and SQIVND (reference sequence). After removal of 7 bases from V and 4 bases from J, the junction contained 9 bases not matched to a gene. The CDR3 has 15 amino acids. The CDR3 protein is CASNKGQGIPDTQYF. CDR3 bases: TGTGCCAGTAATAAGGGACAGGGTATCCCAGATACGCAGTATTTT.

The chain employs TRBV3-1 (or the pseudogene TRBV3-2) and TRBJ2-1; maybe TRBD1 (5 bases). V lost 1 base to trimming and J lost 12 bases, with 13 bases between them. Germline CDR1 is LGHDT and CDR2 is YNNKEL (reference sequence). The CDR3 runs 13 residues. CDR3 bases: TGTGCCAGCAGCCAAGGTTTCAGGGCAGGGCAGTTCTTC. Protein product: CASSQGFRAGQFF.

This clone was seen a single time. The rearrangement uses TRBV4-1 and TRBJ2-3, with TRBD1 matching 8 bases. The V gene's germline CDR1 is MGHRA and CDR2 YSYEKL. Trimming took 3 bases from V and 2 from J; bases not matched to a gene: 4. The CDR3 is 15 amino acids. Here the CDR3 reads CASSQRTGITDTQYF. In DNA form, the CDR3 reads TGCGCCAGCAGCCAGAGGACAGGGATCACAGATACGCAGTATTTT.

The rearrangement uses TRBV5-1 and TRBJ1-3, with 10 bases identical to TRBD1. Germline V gives CDR1 SGHRS, CDR2 YFSETQ. The CDR3 runs 17 residues. V trimming: 2 bases; J trimming: 1 base; junction bases outside the gene matches: 6. CDR3 amino acids: CASSLDGQGGSGNTIYF. CDR3 sequence (DNA): TGCGCCAGCAGCTTAGATGGACAGGGGGGTTCTGGAAACACCATATATTTT.

V and J are TRBV10-1 and TRBJ2-3, with D uncertain. V lost 0 bases, J lost 0 bases, and 10 bases lay in between. Germline V gene lookup returns CDR1 WNHNN and CDR2 SYGVQD (reference sequence). The CDR3 loop spans 16 amino acids. The CDR3 nucleotides are TGCGCCAGCAGTGAGTCGCTGGCAGCGAGCACAGATACGCAGTATTTT. Its translation is CASSESLAASTDTQYF.